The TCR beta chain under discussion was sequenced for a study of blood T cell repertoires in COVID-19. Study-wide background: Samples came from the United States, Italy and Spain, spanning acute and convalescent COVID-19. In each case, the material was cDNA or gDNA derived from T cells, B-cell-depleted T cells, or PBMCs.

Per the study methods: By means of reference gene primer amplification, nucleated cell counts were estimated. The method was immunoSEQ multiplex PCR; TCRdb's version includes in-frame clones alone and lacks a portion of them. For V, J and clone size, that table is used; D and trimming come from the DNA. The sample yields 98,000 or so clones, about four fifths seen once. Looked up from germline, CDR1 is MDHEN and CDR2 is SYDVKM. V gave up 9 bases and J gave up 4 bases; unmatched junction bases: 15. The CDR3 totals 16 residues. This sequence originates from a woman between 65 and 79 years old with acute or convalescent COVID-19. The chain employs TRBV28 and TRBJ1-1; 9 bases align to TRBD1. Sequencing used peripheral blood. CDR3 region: CARTNRDRVSSTEAFF. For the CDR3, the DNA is TGTGCCAGGACAAACCGGGACAGGGTTTCTTCCACTGAAGCTTTCTTT.